This T cell receptor (beta chain) is drawn from a study of blood T cell repertoires in COVID-19. Background on the study: Acute and convalescent COVID-19 samples came from the United States, Italy and Spain. The analysed material was cDNA or gDNA that came from T cells, B-cell-depleted T cells, or PBMCs.

In the original analysis: Estimates of nucleated cell counts were drawn from the amplification of reference gene primers. Clones were sequenced by immunoSEQ multiplex PCR, and TCRdb holds only the in-frame ones, with some missing. The D gene and trimming were derived from the DNA, and the V and J assignments and clone size from that table. This repertoire shows fewer than 100,000 clones, around nine tenths found once; its top ten account for 4.5% to 5%. V lost 5 bases to trimming and J lost 5 bases, with 13 bases between them. The CDR3 spans 14 residues. The germline CDR1 and CDR2 sequences are SGHAT and FQNNGV.

The J gene is TRBJ1-5, the V gene TRBV11-2; TRBD1 is a possible D gene (5 bases). Input material: peripheral blood. The sequence derives from a woman aged 80 or over with acute or convalescent COVID-19. CDR3 amino acids: CASSRGAGDQPQHF. The CDR3 nucleotides are TGTGCCAGCAGCCGCGGGGCGGGGGATCAGCCCCAGCATTTT.